The 27 T cell receptor beta chains in this list originate from one sample, sequenced in a study of T cells after yellow fever vaccination. TCRdb fed the 5' RACE reads into MiXCR, producing one record per CDR3 protein. The sample comprises about 30,000 distinct CDR3 sequences, around 5.8% of which are singletons, and approximately 25% rests with the top ten. The starting material was PBMCs, either bulk or a sorted T-cell subset (CD4+, CD8+, memory, or dextramer-sorted; not recorded which), obtained on the day of the yellow fever booster vaccination. These receptors were obtained from a man aged 25 to 45 who received the YFV17D yellow fever vaccine.

Ten or more counts support this clonotype. The chain has TRBV5-4 and TRBJ2-3; D is uncertain. Per the germline V gene, CDR1 is SGHNT and CDR2 is YYREEE (reference sequence). Trimming shortened V by 0 bases and J by 2 bases, and 10 bases separated the two germline ends. The CDR3 is made up of 15 amino acids. DNA of the CDR3: TGTGCCAGCAGCTTGGACTCCAGCTCCACAGATACGCAGTATTTT. Translating gives CASSLDSSSTDTQYF.

This clonotype was seen at least ten times. V is TRBV19 and J is TRBJ2-5, with 8 bases lining up with TRBD2. The ends lost 7 bases at V and 5 bases at J; junction bases unmatched: 6. Germline lookup yields CDR1 LNHDA and CDR2 SQIVND (reference sequence). This CDR3 is 13 amino acids long. CDR3 region: CASTERETETQYF. The CDR3 bases are TGTGCCAGTACCGAGCGGGAGACCGAGACCCAGTACTTC.

The sample holds many counts of this clonotype. This chain joins TRBV5-1 and TRBJ2-1; D gene ambiguous. Between the trimmed V and J ends, which lost 2 bases and 0 bases, there was a span of 6 bases. Germline lookup yields CDR1 SGHRS and CDR2 YFSETQ. The CDR3 is 14 residues long. The CDR3, as DNA: TGCGCCAGCAGCTTACCGAGCTCCTACAATGAGCAGTTCTTC. It encodes CASSLPSSYNEQFF.

This clonotype appeared many times. The chain links TRBV10-3 to TRBJ2-5; possibly TRBD2 for D (5 bases). Germline loops: CDR1 ENHRY, CDR2 SYGVKD. Trimming cost V 3 bases and J 6 bases, with 8 bases left between them. CDR3 length: 12 residues. CDR3 sequence reads: CAISDTGKTQYF. The CDR3 nucleotides are TGTGCCATCAGTGACACGGGGAAGACCCAGTACTTC.

The table lists this clonotype with many counts. The gene calls are TRBV6-2 or TRBV6-3 and TRBJ2-1; D is possibly TRBD1 (6 bases). Germline lookup yields CDR1 MNHEY and CDR2 SVGEGT. There are 14 residues in the CDR3. V lost 0 bases and J lost 9, with 12 bases in between. The CDR3 DNA follows: TGTGCCAGCAGTTACTCCGGGACAATCTCTGAGCAGTTCTTC. This sequence encodes CASSYSGTISEQFF.

This clonotype has ten or more counts. The rearrangement links TRBV11-2 to TRBJ2-3, with 7 nucleotides matching TRBD1. Germline values: CDR1 SGHAT, CDR2 FQNNGV. Trimming at V came to 5 bases and at J to 3 bases, leaving 17 bases not matched to a gene. The CDR3 sequence is 18 residues long. In DNA form, the CDR3 reads TGTGCCAGCAGCATCACCGACAGGGCTCAGAGGGGAACAGATACGCAGTATTTT. Translating it yields CASSITDRAQRGTDTQYF.

This clonotype was picked up a small number of times. This chain joins TRBV4-2 and TRBJ2-5, with TRBD2 identical over 13 bases. Germline CDR1 reads LGHNA; CDR2 reads YNFKEQ. Trimming cost V 1 base and J 5 bases; bases outside gene matches: 4. The CDR3 runs 16 residues. CDR3 sequence reads: CASSQGGLAGSETQYF. For the CDR3, the DNA is TGTGCCAGCAGCCAAGGGGGACTAGCGGGATCGGAGACCCAGTACTTC.

This clonotype was found a few times. This chain links TRBV7-9 with TRBJ2-5, with 8 bases fitting TRBD1. Germline V gives CDR1 SEHNR, CDR2 FQNEAQ (reference sequence). Losses at the gene ends were 5 bases for V and 4 bases for J; bases not matched to a gene: 9. This CDR3 has 15 residues. This chain's CDR3 is CASSPPGQGRETQYF. The CDR3 DNA is TGTGCCAGCAGCCCCCCCGGACAGGGAAGAGAGACCCAGTACTTC.

DNA of the CDR3: TGTGCCAGCAGGACGGCAGGGTCCTATGGCTACACCTTC. This translates into CASRTAGSYGYTF. This sequence joins TRBV6-1 and TRBJ1-2, with TRBD1 as a possible D gene (5 bases). V was cut by 6 bases and J by 4 bases, with 12 bases left in between. Germline V CDR1 and CDR2: MNHNS, SASEGT. CDR3 length: 13 residues.

In the case of this clonotype: A much larger clone lies one base from this, so it may be a read error. The chain has TRBV10-3 and TRBJ2-2; a possible D gene is TRBD2 (5 bases). CDR3 length equals 11 residues. CDR1 and CDR2 from the germline V gene are ENHRY and SYGVKD. CDR3 protein: CAISQTGELYF. CDR3 in DNA: TGTGCCATCAGCCAGACCGGGGAGCTGTATTTT.

In this sample, this clonotype turned up many times. The chain joins TRBV6-4 to TRBJ2-1; possibly TRBD2 for D (5 bases). V was shortened by 2 bases and J by 10 bases, with 9 bases between the two germline ends. Per germline, CDR1 MRHNA and CDR2 SNTAGT. The CDR3 totals 12 residues. The CDR3 reads CASSDTGLEQFF. Here the CDR3 DNA reads TGTGCCAGCAGTGACACTGGACTCGAGCAGTTCTTC.

The CDR3 nucleotides are TGTGCCAGCAGTTTTCTTAAAGGAGTAACTAGCGGGAAAGAGACCCAGTACTTC. This sequence encodes CASSFLKGVTSGKETQYF. The chain has TRBV27 and TRBJ2-5, with TRBD2 matching over 10 bases. Germline V lookup: CDR1 MNHEY, CDR2 SMNVEV (reference sequence). Unmatched junction bases numbered 13, after V lost 3 bases and J lost 3 bases. The CDR3 covers 18 residues.

This clonotype was seen only a few times. The chain recombines TRBV20-1 with TRBJ1-1; the match to TRBD1 covers 10 bases. V shed 4 bases and J 3 bases; nucleotides not matched to a gene: 5. This CDR3 has 14 residues. Germline CDR1 reads DFQATT; CDR2 reads SNEGSKA (reference sequence). CDR3 sequence: CSAKAGTGDTEAFF. Written as DNA, the CDR3 is TGCAGTGCTAAGGCCGGGACAGGGGACACTGAAGCTTTCTTT.

Concerning this clonotype itself: A much bigger clone sits one base away, suggesting this may be a read error. This sequence joins TRBV6-4 and TRBJ1-1; D perhaps matches TRBD1 (6 bases). The CDR3 is 14 residues long. The V end lost 0 bases, the J end lost 4 bases, and 9 bases lay between the germline ends. CDR1 MRHNA and CDR2 SNTAGT come from the germline V gene. The CDR3 DNA reads TGTGCCAGCAGTGACTCCCCAGGGGCCACTGAAGCTTTCTTT. This gives the protein CASSDSPGATEAFF.

This chain connects TRBV20-1 to TRBJ2-1, with D perhaps TRBD1 or TRBD2 (5 bases each). The length of the CDR3 is 15 residues. V lost 0 bases and J 7 bases, leaving 16 bases between the germline ends. Germline V CDR1 and CDR2: DFQATT, SNEGSKA (reference sequence). The DNA for the CDR3 is TGCAGTGCTAGAGACCCTCAGGGAGAGAGGAATGAGCAGTTCTTC. Its protein is CSARDPQGERNEQFF.

The chain combines TRBV9 with TRBJ1-2; D might be TRBD1 (6 bases). This CDR3 spans 14 amino acids. In germline, CDR1 is SGDLS, CDR2 YYNGEE. The ends were cut back, 3 bases at V and 8 bases at J, with 17 bases in the middle. The CDR3 DNA is TGTGCCAGCAGCGCCGGTGGGGGGCCCGGGGGCTACACCTTC. Translated: CASSAGGGPGGYTF.

The CDR3 reads CSVEVHGVYGYTF. DNA of the CDR3: TGCAGCGTTGAAGTCCACGGAGTCTATGGCTACACCTTC. The gene calls are TRBV29-1 and TRBJ1-2, with D unresolved. CDR3 size: 13 residues. V was trimmed by 1 base and J by 4 bases, leaving 10 bases between them. CDR1 SQVTM and CDR2 ANQGSEA come from the germline V gene.

Many counts were recorded for this clonotype. The chain links TRBV5-1 to TRBJ1-1, with 10 bases identical to TRBD1. Germline V gene data show CDR1 as SGHRS and CDR2 as YFSETQ. J lost 6 bases, V lost 4 bases, and 6 bases had no gene match. CDR3 size: 14 residues. This CDR3 is CASSTQDRGPEAFF. In nucleotides, the CDR3 is TGCGCCAGCAGCACCCAAGACAGGGGGCCTGAAGCTTTCTTT.

As DNA, the CDR3 is TGTGCCAGCAGCTTCCCGGGTCCTCAGTACTTC. This translates into CASSFPGPQYF. The chain is built from TRBV7-2 and TRBJ2-5; D is uncertain. V was clipped by 3 bases and J by 11 bases, with 10 bases between them. Germline assignment: CDR1 SGHTA and CDR2 FQGNSA. The CDR3 is 11 amino acids.

This clonotype was counted only a few times. In nucleotides, the CDR3 is TGTGCCAGCAGCTATATGGGGCACGAGCAGTACTTC. It translates to CASSYMGHEQYF. The chain joins TRBV7-3 to TRBJ2-7; D might be TRBD1 (5 bases). The germline CDR1 and CDR2 sequences are SGHTA and FQGTGA. The CDR3 has 12 amino acids. The V gene lost 4 bases and the J gene lost 5 bases, with 9 bases spanning the gap.

The V call is TRBV7-8, the J call TRBJ2-6; maybe TRBD1 (5 bases). The germline V gene has CDR1 SGHVS and CDR2 FQNEAQ. V was shortened by 0 bases and J by 3 bases, with 6 bases between the two germline ends. The CDR3 spans 15 residues. This CDR3 reads CASSLAGLGANVLTF. The CDR3, as DNA: TGTGCCAGCAGCTTAGCGGGGCTTGGGGCCAACGTCCTGACTTTC.

This clonotype was detected many times. This chain joins TRBV7-2 and TRBJ2-7; TRBD2 aligns across 7 bases. Germline trimming cut 5 bases from V and 4 bases from J; bases unmatched to any gene: 11. CDR1 and CDR2 (germline): SGHTA, FQGNSA. CDR3 size: 15 residues. The CDR3 region has the DNA TGTGCCAGCAGCCTTGGGGGGGGTGGGAAGTACGAGCAGTACTTC. The encoded protein is CASSLGGGGKYEQYF.

This chain joins TRBV12-3 or TRBV12-4 and TRBJ2-1; D remains unclear. The CDR3 spans 14 residues. Trimming left V 8 bases short and J 5 bases short, with 16 bases between. The CDR3 loop reads CASLYSWANNEQFF. The DNA of the CDR3 is TGTGCCAGCTTATATTCGTGGGCGAACAATGAGCAGTTCTTC.

The table lists this clonotype with many counts. The chain links TRBV20-1 to TRBJ1-1, with D tentatively TRBD1 (5 bases). Germline CDR1 DFQATT, CDR2 SNEGSKA (reference sequence). V gave up 0 bases and J gave up 7 bases, with 15 bases separating them. CDR3 length: 14 residues. The CDR3 is CSARENRRRDEAFF. In DNA form, the CDR3 reads TGCAGTGCTAGAGAAAACAGGAGGAGGGATGAAGCTTTCTTT.

The rearrangement joins TRBV5-1 to TRBJ2-7, with D unclear. The germline CDR1 and CDR2 sequences are SGHRS and YFSETQ. The V end was cut by 5 bases, the J end by 3 bases, with 9 bases between. The CDR3 extends over 12 amino acids. CDR3 protein: CASSETNYEQYF. CDR3 DNA sequence: TGCGCCAGCAGTGAAACGAACTACGAGCAGTACTTC. The complete variable domain, with remaining parts taken from reference TRBV5-1 and TRBJ2-7, reads KAGVTQTPRYLIKTRGQQVTLSCSPISGHRSVSWYQQTPGQGLQFLFEYFSETQRNKGNFPGRFSGRQFSNSRSEMNVSTLELGDSALYLCASSETNYEQYFGPGTRLTVT.

This clonotype occurred many times. The chain joins TRBV19 to TRBJ2-7, with TRBD2 identical over 8 bases. Germline values: CDR1 LNHDA, CDR2 SQIVND (reference sequence). The ends lost 3 bases at V and 4 bases at J; junction bases unmatched: 2. This CDR3 spans 13 amino acids. The CDR3 nucleotides are TGTGCCAGTAGTATCGAGCGGGGGTACGAGCAGTACTTC. This sequence encodes CASSIERGYEQYF.

The rearrangement uses TRBV7-9 and TRBJ2-7; weak D call: TRBD1 (5 bases). This CDR3 has 12 residues. Germline CDR1 SEHNR, CDR2 FQNEAQ (reference sequence). With 5 bases removed from V and 0 bases from J, the gap between germline ends came to 5 bases. CDR3 in amino acids: CASSGHSYEQYF. The CDR3 DNA sequence: TGTGCCAGCAGCGGACACTCCTACGAGCAGTACTTC.